The next 28 T cell receptor beta chains were all read from a single sample in a study of blood T cell repertoires in COVID-19. The method was immunoSEQ multiplex PCR; TCRdb's version includes in-frame clones alone and lacks a portion of them. The sample shows under 300,000 clones, around nine tenths of them seen only once. Material: peripheral blood. The source of these receptors is a woman between 40 and 50 years old who had recovered from COVID-19.

The gene calls are TRBV12-5 and TRBJ1-3; D perhaps matches TRBD1 (5 bases). Germline CDR1 and CDR2: LGHNT and FRNRAP. Deletions cut 4 bases from V and 0 bases from J, with 16 bases between. CDR3 length equals 17 residues. In nucleotides, the CDR3 is TGTGCTAGTGGTTACGACCGGGGGTCCTACTCTGGAAACACCATATATTTT. Amino acids: CASGYDRGSYSGNTIYF.

The chain employs TRBV7-8 and TRBJ2-1; 8 positions match TRBD2. Germline V gene data show CDR1 as SGHVS and CDR2 as FQNEAQ. The ends lost 11 bases at V and 1 base at J; junction bases unmatched: 10. This CDR3 is built from 15 residues. CDR3 sequence reads: CAAIDRGGSYNEQFF. CDR3 sequence (DNA): TGTGCCGCCATTGACCGGGGGGGGTCCTACAATGAGCAGTTCTTC.

V gene TRBV18 combines with J gene TRBJ2-3, with D possibly being TRBD1 (6 bases). This CDR3 is 15 amino acids long. V lost 3 bases, J lost 7 bases, and 17 bases lay in between. CDR1 is KGHSH and CDR2 is LQKENI in the germline V gene. CDR3 coding DNA: TGTGCCAGCTCACCGTCACAGGGTGCACAATATACGCAGTATTTT. As protein: CASSPSQGAQYTQYF.

The rearrangement links TRBV18 to TRBJ2-5; 8 positions match TRBD1. V was pared by 6 bases and J by 4 bases, with 13 bases of the junction left unmatched. The CDR3 loop spans 16 amino acids. In germline, CDR1 is KGHSH, CDR2 LQKENI. CDR3 region: CASSPTGQGVRETQYF. Written as DNA, the CDR3 is TGTGCCAGCTCCCCCACCGGACAGGGTGTGCGAGAGACCCAGTACTTC.

The chain links TRBV7-2 to TRBJ1-6, with D unclear. The CDR3 length is 13 residues. The V gene lost 3 bases and the J gene lost 3 bases, with 3 bases spanning the gap. Germline V CDR1 and CDR2: SGHTA, FQGNSA. The CDR3, as DNA: TGTGCCAGCAGCTTCGGCTATAATTCACCCCTCCACTTT. It yields the protein CASSFGYNSPLHF.

J is TRBJ2-7 and V is TRBV18, with D perhaps matching TRBD2 (6 bases). This CDR3 comprises 15 residues. Germline V gene data show CDR1 as KGHSH and CDR2 as LQKENI. V dropped 1 base and J dropped 3 bases, with 13 bases sitting between them. Written as DNA, the CDR3 is TGTGCCAGCTCACCACGTCGGGACTCCCGCTACGAGCAGTACTTC. Residues: CASSPRRDSRYEQYF.

The chain recombines TRBV7-2 with TRBJ2-5; TRBD2 aligns across 11 bases. V gave up 5 bases and J gave up 6 bases; unmatched junction bases: 11. CDR3 length: 16 residues. Germline-derived CDR1 and CDR2 are SGHTA and FQGNSA. The CDR3 region is CASSAQGLAGGKTQYF. The CDR3 DNA sequence: TGTGCCAGCAGCGCTCAAGGTCTAGCGGGAGGCAAGACCCAGTACTTC.

This chain uses TRBV24-1 with TRBJ2-2; TRBD2 matches at 13 bases. The CDR3 covers 21 residues. Germline V gene lookup returns CDR1 KGHDR and CDR2 SFDVKD. Unmatched junction bases numbered 19, after V lost 4 bases and J lost 6 bases. DNA for the CDR3: TGTGCCACCAGTGACTCCAAGACTAGCGGGGGGACCTCACGGAGAGCCGGGGAGCTGTTTTTT. Translating gives CATSDSKTSGGTSRRAGELFF.

This chain joins TRBV6-4 and TRBJ1-2; TRBD1 aligns across 9 bases. V was clipped by 7 bases and J by 3 bases; unmatched bases: 9. The V gene's germline CDR1 is MRHNA and CDR2 SNTAGT. There are 15 residues in the CDR3. This CDR3 reads CASIWTGEDDYGYTF. CDR3 coding DNA: TGTGCCAGCATTTGGACAGGGGAGGATGACTATGGCTACACCTTC.

This chain's CDR3 is CASRLTGGPNQPQHF. The CDR3 nucleotides read TGTGCCAGCAGGCTGACAGGGGGCCCGAATCAGCCCCAGCATTTT. The chain couples TRBV5-5 to TRBJ1-5; 10 positions match TRBD1. Looked up from germline, CDR1 is SGHKS and CDR2 is YYEKEE (reference sequence). This CDR3 comprises 15 residues. The J segment lost 4 bases and the V segment lost 5 bases, leaving 6 bases of the junction unmatched.

CDR3 sequence reads: CASSQSPTGSGANVLTF. The CDR3 DNA reads TGCGCCAGCAGCCAAAGTCCGACAGGGTCTGGGGCCAACGTCCTGACTTTC. The chain couples TRBV4-3 to TRBJ2-6; TRBD1 matches 7 bases. The CDR3 consists of 17 residues. Germline-derived CDR1 and CDR2 are LGHNA and YSLEER. J was trimmed by 1 base and V by 2 bases; bases with no gene match: 5.

V is TRBV28 and J is TRBJ2-2, with D perhaps matching TRBD1 (6 bases). The CDR3 has 15 amino acids. V was clipped by 2 bases and J by 2 bases, with 9 bases between them. Per germline, CDR1 MDHEN and CDR2 SYDVKM. CDR3 coding DNA: TGTGCCAGCAGTTTAAACAGGGCAAACACCGGGGAGCTGTTTTTT. This translates into CASSLNRANTGELFF.

The genes are TRBV7-8 and TRBJ1-1, with TRBD1 identical over 9 bases. Looked up from germline, CDR1 is SGHVS and CDR2 is FQNEAQ. This CDR3 spans 15 amino acids. V was clipped by 5 bases and J by 2 bases; unmatched bases: 6. In nucleotides, the CDR3 is TGTGCCAGCAGCCCTCGGACAGGGGACAACACTGAAGCTTTCTTT. Its protein product is CASSPRTGDNTEAFF.

The chain combines TRBV7-9 with TRBJ1-3; D gene unclear. The CDR3 runs 14 residues. The germline CDR1 and CDR2 sequences are SEHNR and FQNEAQ (reference sequence). The germline V and J ends were trimmed by 5 bases and 4 bases, with 12 bases remaining between them. CDR3 residues: CASSPRGSGNTIYF. The CDR3, as DNA: TGTGCCAGCAGCCCCCGGGGATCCGGAAACACCATATATTTT.

The chain is built from TRBV28 and TRBJ2-5; D unclear. Germline CDR1 is MDHEN and CDR2 is SYDVKM. The CDR3 extends over 13 amino acids. V lost 5 bases and J 2 bases, leaving 9 bases between the germline ends. CDR3 protein: CASSETPQETQYF. CDR3 coding DNA: TGTGCCAGCAGTGAGACTCCTCAAGAGACCCAGTACTTC.

The genes are TRBV4-1 and TRBJ2-7; TRBD1 matches 7 bases. Germline CDR1 MGHRA, CDR2 YSYEKL. Unmatched junction bases numbered 8, after V lost 5 bases and J lost 4 bases. This CDR3 region has 14 residues. In DNA, the CDR3 is TGCGCCAGCAGCGAAAGACAGGGTCGTTACGAGCAGTACTTC. This codes for CASSERQGRYEQYF.

This clone was recorded only once. This chain links TRBV5-1 with TRBJ2-5; 8 nucleotides agree with TRBD2. The germline V gene encodes CDR1 SGHRS and CDR2 YFSETQ. The CDR3 extends over 14 amino acids. V shed 7 bases, J shed 7 bases, and the junction held 12 bases outside the gene matches. CDR3 region: CASGTRGFGGTQYF. CDR3 coding DNA: TGCGCCAGCGGGACTAGGGGGTTTGGTGGGACCCAGTACTTC.

The chain is built from TRBV30 and TRBJ2-1; 13 positions agree with TRBD2. CDR1 GTSNPN and CDR2 SVGIG come from the germline V gene (reference sequence). The CDR3 consists of 17 residues. J gave up 7 bases and V 1 base, and 10 bases lay outside the gene matches. CDR3 region: CAWSETRLAGGWNEQFF. CDR3 in DNA: TGTGCCTGGAGTGAAACCAGACTAGCGGGGGGTTGGAATGAGCAGTTCTTC. The full variable domain, in which reference TRBV30 and TRBJ2-1 provide the parts outside the CDR3, is SQTIHQWPATLVQPVGSPLSLECTVEGTSNPNLYWYRQAAGRGLQLLFYSVGIGQISSEVPQNLSASRPQDRQFILSSKKLLLSDSGFYLCAWSETRLAGGWNEQFFGPGTRLTVL.

V gene TRBV4-1 combines with J gene TRBJ2-1; possibly TRBD1 for D (6 bases). In germline, CDR1 is MGHRA, CDR2 YSYEKL. Trimming removed 4 bases from V and 5 bases from J, with 15 bases in between. This CDR3 contains 15 residues. Here the CDR3 reads CASSRGGGTNNEQFF. CDR3 coding DNA: TGCGCCAGCAGCCGTGGGGGCGGAACTAACAATGAGCAGTTCTTC.

V is TRBV28 and J is TRBJ2-7; 7 bases line up with TRBD1. J lost 2 bases, V lost 4 bases, and 2 bases had no gene match. CDR1 is MDHEN, CDR2 SYDVKM, per germline. CDR3 length equals 13 residues. The CDR3 is CASSWDSTYEQYF. CDR3 bases: TGTGCCAGCAGTTGGGACAGCACCTACGAGCAGTACTTC.

As DNA, the CDR3 is TGTGCCAGCAGTACCCAGACAGGGGGCGACTATGGCTACACCTTC. This gives the protein CASSTQTGGDYGYTF. V is TRBV28 and J is TRBJ1-2; 10 positions agree with TRBD1. CDR1 and CDR2 (germline): MDHEN, SYDVKM. Trimming at V came to 5 bases and at J to 3 bases, leaving 6 bases not matched to a gene. This CDR3 region has 15 residues.

This clone was detected once. This sequence joins TRBV5-1 and TRBJ2-7, with 8 bases that match TRBD1. Looked up from germline, CDR1 is SGHRS and CDR2 is YFSETQ. The CDR3 length is 15 residues. V trimming: 4 bases; J trimming: 6 bases; junction bases outside the gene matches: 12. The CDR3 sequence is CASSPWTGLPAEQYF. The CDR3 coding sequence is TGCGCCAGCAGCCCTTGGACAGGGTTGCCCGCCGAGCAGTACTTC.

The CDR3 loop reads CASSRLSEQFF. CDR3 coding DNA: TGTGCCAGCAGCCGCTTGAGCGAGCAGTTCTTC. The V gene is TRBV3-1 (or the pseudogene TRBV3-2), the J gene TRBJ2-1; the D is unclear. CDR1 LGHDT and CDR2 YNNKEL come from the germline V gene (reference sequence). Between the trimmed V and J ends, which lost 4 bases and 10 bases, there was a span of 8 bases. This CDR3 region has 11 residues.

The rearrangement links TRBV30 to TRBJ2-7, with 10 bases lining up with TRBD2. Losses at the gene ends were 3 bases for V and 9 bases for J; bases not matched to a gene: 14. The CDR3 length is 15 residues. Germline lookup yields CDR1 GTSNPN and CDR2 SVGIG (reference sequence). The CDR3 bases are TGTGCCTGGAGGAGCCAACTAGCGGGAACGGAAGTGCAGTACTTC. This encodes CAWRSQLAGTEVQYF. Complete variable domain (other parts from reference TRBV30 and TRBJ2-7): SQTIHQWPATLVQPVGSPLSLECTVEGTSNPNLYWYRQAAGRGLQLLFYSVGIGQISSEVPQNLSASRPQDRQFILSSKKLLLSDSGFYLCAWRSQLAGTEVQYFGPGTRLTVT.

This chain links TRBV29-1 with TRBJ1-2; tentative D call: TRBD1 (6 bases). V was shortened by 2 bases and J by 6 bases, with 10 bases between the two germline ends. Germline V lookup: CDR1 SQVTM, CDR2 ANQGSEA. CDR3 length: 12 residues. The CDR3 nucleotides are TGCAGCGTTGAAAGGCCAGGGGATGGCTACACCTTC. Protein: CSVERPGDGYTF.

The rearrangement uses TRBV28 and TRBJ1-2, with D hard to call. This CDR3 has 11 residues. Germline lookup yields CDR1 MDHEN and CDR2 SYDVKM. V was clipped by 8 bases and J by 2 bases, with 6 bases between them. The CDR3 nucleotides read TGTGCCAGCCTAGGAAACTATGGCTACACCTTC. Translation: CASLGNYGYTF.

The chain is built from TRBV4-3 and TRBJ1-3, with D possibly matching TRBD1 (5 bases). Trimming removed 1 base at V and 2 bases at J, with 9 bases between. This CDR3 contains 15 residues. CDR1 is LGHNA, CDR2 YSLEER, per germline. This chain's CDR3 is CASSQGMTAGNTIYF. The CDR3, as DNA: TGCGCCAGCAGCCAAGGGATGACAGCTGGAAACACCATATATTTT.

This sequence joins TRBV6-5 and TRBJ2-7; 9 nucleotides line up with TRBD1. The ends lost 6 bases at V and 7 bases at J; junction bases unmatched: 7. Germline V gene data show CDR1 as MNHEY and CDR2 as SVGAGI. The CDR3 is made up of 13 amino acids. The CDR3 DNA reads TGTGCCAGCAGCCTACAGGGGGCACGGGAGCAGTACTTC. Translation gives CASSLQGAREQYF.